Following are 2 T cell receptor beta chains from one sample sequenced in a study of Ad26.COV2.S vaccination and SARS-CoV-2 variants. TCRdb's copy holds only in-frame clones and misses some; the assay was immunoSEQ multiplex PCR. The repertoire consists of roughly 300,000 clones, with about nine tenths occurring once and the leading ten covering 6.4%. Treatment specified: 15 to 20 received Ad26.COV2.S at low or high dose, single or two shots; several received placebo; per-sample allocation not given. The study sampled participants on day 63 after the first vaccine or placebo injection. The material sequenced was peripheral blood, taken in a trial of Ad26.COV2.S vaccine versus placebo. Receptor source: a person aged 18-60 years who received the Ad26.COV2.S COVID-19 vaccine or a placebo.

The J gene is TRBJ1-3, the V gene TRBV9; 9 bases align to TRBD1. Germline loops: CDR1 SGDLS, CDR2 YYNGEE. The V and J ends lost 6 bases and 0 bases, in that order; junction bases with no gene match: 10. This CDR3 has 17 residues. The CDR3 is CASTPRQGVDSGNTIYF. The CDR3 nucleotides are TGTGCCAGCACCCCTAGACAGGGGGTCGACTCTGGAAACACCATATATTTT.

V gene TRBV10-3 combines with J gene TRBJ2-7; TRBD1 matches 7 bases. V shed 4 bases and J 3 bases; nucleotides not matched to a gene: 6. Germline values: CDR1 ENHRY, CDR2 SYGVKD. This CDR3 is 14 amino acids long. The CDR3 nucleotides are TGTGCCATCAGTGGGGAGACAGGGATCTACGAGCAGTACTTC. This encodes CAISGETGIYEQYF.